This TCR beta chain was observed in a study of blood T cell repertoires in COVID-19. Overall study: Both acute and convalescent COVID-19 samples were obtained from the United States, Italy and Spain. From T cells, B-cell-depleted T cells, or PBMCs came the material, which was cDNA or gDNA.

The Seattle site enrolled patients during active infection and followed them longitudinally. Original handling: Estimation of nucleated cell counts relied on the amplification of reference gene primers. TCRdb keeps only in-frame clones here, not all; method: immunoSEQ multiplex PCR. V and J calls and clone size follow that table, whereas D and trimming were derived from the DNA. Found here are hundreds of thousands of clones, around 80% of them singletons; the top ten hold roughly 1.3%. Per the germline V gene, CDR1 is SNHLY and CDR2 is FYNNEI. Trimming left V 8 bases short and J 8 bases short, with 18 bases between. This CDR3 contains 14 residues.

The sample comprised peripheral blood. This receptor was obtained from a young woman with COVID-19, enrolled during active disease. The genes are TRBV2 and TRBJ1-4; TRBD1 is a possible D gene (5 bases). The CDR3 DNA follows: TGTGCCAGCGCAGTAGGCAGGGTAGGAGAAAAACTGTTTTTT. It translates to CASAVGRVGEKLFF. Full variable domain (remainder filled in from reference TRBV2 and TRBJ1-4): EPEVTQTPSHQVTQMGQEVILRCVPISNHLYFYWYRQILGQKVEFLVSFYNNEISEKSEIFDDQFSVERPDGSNFTLKIRSTKLEDSAMYFCASAVGRVGEKLFFGSGTQLSVL.